A selection of T cell receptor beta chains follows, all from one sample in a study of a mutant IDH1 vaccine in newly diagnosed glioma. Sequencing was performed with immunoSEQ multiplex PCR; in TCRdb, only in-frame clones are kept and a portion is missing. Of over 15,000 clones listed, just under 97% are singletons. The sequencing used peripheral blood mononuclear cells (PBMCs), collected from a glioma patient treated with radiotherapy, temozolomide or both. All receptors derive from a woman in her late teens or twenties with glioma. Some clones in this sample may be carry-over from other donors' samples. Both conserved end residues are part of each CDR3. D genes are given only for firm matches. The size entry is marked missing in some rows and otherwise reads once, few, many or a size class.

V: TRBV2
J: TRBJ2-7
size: -
D: -
DNA: TGTGCCAGCAGAGCAGGGTACGAGCAGTACTTC
CDR3: CASRAGYEQYF

V: TRBV11-3
J: TRBJ1-4
size: -
D: -
DNA: TGTGCCAGCAGCTTACAGGGGGAAAAACTGTTTTTT
CDR3: CASSLQGEKLFF

V: TRBV5-6
J: TRBJ2-5
size: -
D: -
DNA: TGTGCCAGCAGCCCCGACTGGGAGACCCAGTACTTC
CDR3: CASSPDWETQYF

V: TRBV13
J: TRBJ2-7
size: -
D: -
DNA: TGTGCCAGCAGCGGACTATACGAGCAGTACTTC
CDR3: CASSGLYEQYF

V: TRBV18
J: TRBJ1-2
size: -
D: -
DNA: TGTGCCAGCTCACCTCAGGACGGAAACTATGGCTACACCTTC
CDR3: CASSPQDGNYGYTF

V: TRBV7-2
J: TRBJ1-4
size: -
D: -
DNA: TGTGCCAGCAGCTCAGGCCCGGGAGCAACTAATGAAAAACTGTTTTTT
CDR3: CASSSGPGATNEKLFF

V: TRBV30
J: TRBJ2-7
size: -
D: TRBD2
DNA: TGTGCCTGGAACGGAGGGGTGGGGACTAGTCTCTACGAGCAGTACTTC
CDR3: CAWNGGVGTSLYEQYF

V: TRBV19
J: TRBJ2-7
size: once
D: -
DNA: TGTGCCAGTAGTCCCTCCCCCCCCGGGACAAATTTCTACGAGCAGTACTTC
CDR3: CASSPSPPGTNFYEQYF

V: TRBV6-5
J: TRBJ2-5
size: -
D: -
DNA: TGTGCCAGCCGAAGCCCGGGGTTCTCGGTCCAGTACTTC
CDR3: CASRSPGFSVQYF

V: TRBV30
J: TRBJ1-2
size: once
D: TRBD1
DNA: TGTGCCTGGCGCCTGGGACAGGGGAACTATGGCTACACCTTC
CDR3: CAWRLGQGNYGYTF

V: TRBV19
J: TRBJ1-4
size: -
D: -
DNA: TGTGCCAGTAGTATTGGGGGGGGCAGTGAAAAACTGTTTTTT
CDR3: CASSIGGGSEKLFF

V: TRBV19
J: TRBJ1-5
size: -
D: -
DNA: TGTGCCAGTAGTATCTTAAATGGACAGCCTAATCAGCCCCAGCATTTT
CDR3: CASSILNGQPNQPQHF

V: TRBV20-1
J: TRBJ2-7
size: -
D: -
DNA: TGCAGTGCCAACAGGGACGAGCAGTACTTC
CDR3: CSANRDEQYF

V: TRBV6-1
J: TRBJ1-2
size: -
D: TRBD1
DNA: TGTGCCAGCAGTGGCGGTACAGGGGGCTCTGGCTACACCTTC
CDR3: CASSGGTGGSGYTF

V: TRBV19
J: TRBJ2-5
size: -
D: -
DNA: TGTGCCAGTAGTACGGGACAAAGAATAGAGACCCAGTACTTC
CDR3: CASSTGQRIETQYF

V: TRBV5-1
J: TRBJ2-7
size: -
D: TRBD2
DNA: TGCGCCAGCAGCCGGGCCTCTAGCGGGAGCTACGAGCAGTACTTC
CDR3: CASSRASSGSYEQYF

V: TRBV5-5
J: TRBJ2-7
size: -
D: -
DNA: TGTGCCAGCAGCTGGGAAGGAGGGGGCAACGAGCAGTACTTC
CDR3: CASSWEGGGNEQYF

V: TRBV5-1
J: TRBJ2-1
size: -
D: -
DNA: TGCGCCAGCAGCTTCAACTGGGGTTCCTGCAATGAGCAGTTCTTC
CDR3: CASSFNWGSCNEQFF

V: TRBV2
J: TRBJ2-3
size: -
D: -
DNA: TGTGCCAGCAGTGAAATTGCTACAGATCCAGATACGCAGTATTTT
CDR3: CASSEIATDPDTQYF

V: TRBV28
J: TRBJ1-2
size: -
D: -
DNA: TGTGCCAGCCTACGGCAGACCTATGGCTACACCTTC
CDR3: CASLRQTYGYTF

V: TRBV28
J: TRBJ2-7
size: -
D: TRBD1
DNA: TGTGCCAGCAGTGCGAGACAGGGAGCCGAGCAGTACTTC
CDR3: CASSARQGAEQYF

V: TRBV19
J: TRBJ2-7
size: -
D: TRBD1
DNA: TGTGCCAGTAGGAGGACAGGGGGCATATACGAGCAGTACTTC
CDR3: CASRRTGGIYEQYF

V: TRBV29-1
J: TRBJ1-1
size: once
D: -
DNA: TGCAGCGTCGGACACACTGGAGCTTTCTTT
CDR3: CSVGHTGAFF

V: TRBV11-2
J: TRBJ1-6
size: -
D: -
DNA: TGTGCCAGCAGCCCAGCGGGACCCGGGGATTCACCCCTCCACTTT
CDR3: CASSPAGPGDSPLHF